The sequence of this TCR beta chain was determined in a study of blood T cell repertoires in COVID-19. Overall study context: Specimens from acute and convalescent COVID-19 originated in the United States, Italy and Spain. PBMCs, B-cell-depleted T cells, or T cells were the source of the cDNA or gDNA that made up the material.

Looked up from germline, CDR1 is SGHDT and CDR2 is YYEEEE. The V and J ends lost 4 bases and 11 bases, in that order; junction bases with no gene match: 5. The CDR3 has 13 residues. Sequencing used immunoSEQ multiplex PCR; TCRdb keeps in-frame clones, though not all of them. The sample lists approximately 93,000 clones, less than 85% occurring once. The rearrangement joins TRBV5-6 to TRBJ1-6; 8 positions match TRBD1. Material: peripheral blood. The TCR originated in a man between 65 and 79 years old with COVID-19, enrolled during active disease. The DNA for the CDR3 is TGTGCCAGCAGCCTACAGGGGGATACACCCCTCCACTTT. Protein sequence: CASSLQGDTPLHF.